The clone carrying this TCR beta chain was detected ten times or more. TCRdb re-analysed the 5' RACE reads in MiXCR, keeping a single row per CDR3 protein. In the table there are hundreds of thousands of distinct CDR3 sequences, roughly 12% of which are singletons. This specimen belongs to a study of T cells after yellow fever vaccination. Sequenced here: PBMCs, sampled on the day of the yellow fever booster vaccination. The TCR comes from a man aged 25 to 40 who received the YFV17D yellow fever vaccine.

Here the CDR3 DNA reads TGCGCCAGCAGCTCAGGGACACTCGGGGAGCTGTTTTTT. It codes for CASSSGTLGELFF. The chain combines TRBV5-1 with TRBJ2-2; possible D gene TRBD1, 6 bases. The CDR3 totals 13 residues. The V end was cut by 3 bases, the J end by 7 bases, with 10 bases between. Germline V gene lookup returns CDR1 SGHRS and CDR2 YFSETQ.